This T cell receptor (beta chain) was identified during a study of CD8+ T cells in alopecia areata (dated by TCRdb to 2017 to 2018). Background on the whole study: Treated patients were enrolled in an open-label pilot trial of oral tofacitinib, 5 to 10 mg twice daily, for moderate-to-severe alopecia areata. Patients received tofacitinib for 6 to 18 months and were then followed off drug for 6 months to check for delayed response and recurrence. In treated patients, disease severity was measured using the SALT score, which gives the percentage of scalp surface area affected. High-throughput TCRbeta sequencing was used to examine T cell clonal expansion in alopecia areata in both the C3H/HeJ mouse model and human patients. Scalp tissue and sorted CD4+ and CD8+ peripheral blood T cells from patchy and totalis/universalis alopecia areata patients and from healthy controls were covered by human TCRbeta sequencing. Patients on tofacitinib were biopsied at baseline and after 4 and 24 weeks of treatment, and several of the patients also had a later scalp biopsy. Scalp clonality was compared among normal scalp (n=4), patchy alopecia areata scalp (n=8), and alopecia totalis/universalis scalp (n=8). RNA came from the PAXgene miRNA kit for fixed scalp, the miRNeasy kit for PBMCs, and the RNeasy kit for mouse skin. Amplification of TCRbeta CDR3 regions was done by immunoSEQ multiplex PCR using 35 Vbeta forward primers and 13 Jbeta reverse primers.

Explained via the paper, the time point label denotes: less than 30 weeks on oral tofacitinib. The label giving this sample's treatment or condition can be read as: oral pan-JAK inhibitor, 5-10 mg twice daily. Peripheral blood and lesional scalp punch biopsies were obtained from patients with alopecia areata. PBMCs were separated by density centrifugation and stained for CD3, CD4 and CD8, after which CD4+ and CD8+ T cells were sorted on a FACSAria. V loses 5 bases of germline sequence and J loses 1 base, and the interval between the two ends is 10 bases. The CDR3 sequence holds 14 residues, the cysteine and phenylalanine included. The kept DNA is CDR3 alone, 42 bases in frame from the first base. CDR1 is given as SGHVS and CDR2 as FNYEAQ, both from the germline V gene. Study-wide conclusions, independent of this receptor: Resident alphabeta T cells in normal human skin are also sequenced, complicating scalp TCR repertoire analysis, unlike mouse skin dominated by gammadelta T cells. Shared TCR sequences between patients were less evident than in mice, which may be partly attributable to HLA diversity in the patient population. Many expanded lesional clones persisted in scalp and blood during tofacitinib treatment, which may partly explain relapse after stopping treatment. Because the treated cohort was small and had just a single nonresponder, larger studies are needed to establish links between baseline CD8+ expansion and response. Compared with normal scalp, lesional scalp, particularly in alopecia totalis/universalis, had higher clonality and more expanded CD8+ clones, which suggests antigenic drive. Tofacitinib significantly decreased scalp clonality and the number of expanded CD8+ clones among the top 100 scalp clones.

Library prep was done by the immunoSEQ multiplex PCR assay. For TCR sequencing, RNA was extracted from every sample and reverse transcribed into cDNA to serve as template. First-strand cDNA was synthesized with SuperScript III using a 2:1 mix of oligo-dT and random hexamers. A synthetic immune receptor repertoire was used to measure amplification bias, and any remaining bias was corrected computationally. The study's processing was this. Raw reads were preprocessed for error removal, and CDR3 was defined according to IMGT conventions as running from the conserved cysteine to phenylalanine. Clonality was calculated as 1 minus Shannon entropy normalized by log2 of the number of productive unique TCRs. CD4 or CD8 identity of scalp clones was inferred by cross-referencing scalp TCRbeta sequences with sorted blood CD4 and CD8 repertoires. TCRdb re-hosts the immuneACCESS table, in-frame sequences only. Its copies lack some clones; in the studies checked, an unresolved V gene accounts for under half of them, and the cause for the rest is not known. V and J calls and clone size are copied from that table; D and trimming were computed from the DNA. Here the sample has about 180,000 clones; 53% occur a single time. The ten largest clones take up 10% to 13% of the sample.

This clone is medium-sized (0.01 to 0.1%) in its sample. It lacks a known antigen. No quality values exist for individual bases; no much larger clone is one base distant. The receptor comes from a human donor with alopecia areata. Here the chain combines TRBV7-6 and TRBJ2-3, with no confident D gene call. The sequencing used CD8+ T cells sorted from blood, collected at week 24, from a patient treated with tofacitinib. The CDR3 has the sequence CASSPDSGTDTQYF. DNA sequence: TGTGCCAGCAGCCCTGACTCAGGCACAGATACGCAGTATTTT.